The 27 T cell receptor beta chains presented below share a single source sample, sequenced in a study of cytomegalovirus exposure and HLA in healthy donors. A multiplex PCR was run with 60 Vbeta primers and 13 Jbeta primers. Here immunoSEQ multiplex PCR was the method, and the copy in TCRdb shows in-frame clones only, minus some. Of 110,000 or so clones in the sample, approximately 69% were seen once. Source material: PBMCs. The receptors were gathered from a woman aged 50 to 65 in good health and CMV-seropositive.

J is TRBJ1-4 and V is TRBV5-4; perhaps TRBD1 as D (5 bases). CDR1 and CDR2 (germline): SGHNT, YYREEE (reference sequence). The ends were cut back, 0 bases at V and 7 bases at J, with 10 bases in the middle. This CDR3 is 14 amino acids long. In DNA form, the CDR3 reads TGTGCCAGCAGCTTGGAGGGGCGAGGTGAAAAACTGTTTTTT. It is translated as CASSLEGRGEKLFF. The variable domain in full, with the rest retrieved from reference TRBV5-4 and TRBJ1-4, is ETGVTQSPTHLIKTRGQQVTLRCSSQSGHNTVSWYQQALGQGPQFIFQYYREEENGRGNFPPRFSGLQFPNYSSELNVNALELDDSALYLCASSLEGRGEKLFFGSGTQLSVL.

This chain uses TRBV27 with TRBJ2-5; D is undetermined. The CDR3 length is 13 residues. V was shortened by 6 bases and J by 5 bases, with 13 bases between the two germline ends. Germline CDR1 is MNHEY and CDR2 is SMNVEV (reference sequence). CDR3: CASSDLSRETQYF. The CDR3 nucleotides read TGTGCCAGCAGCGATCTTAGCCGGGAGACCCAGTACTTC.

The rearrangement uses TRBV18 and TRBJ2-3; D gene unclear. The CDR3 has 11 amino acids. V lost 8 bases, J lost 6 bases, and 9 bases lay in between. The germline gives CDR1 KGHSH, CDR2 LQKENI. The CDR3 sequence is CASTNGDTQYF. CDR3 DNA sequence: TGTGCCAGCACGAACGGGGATACGCAGTATTTT. Full variable domain (rest looked up from reference TRBV18 and TRBJ2-3): NAGVMQNPRHLVRRRGQEARLRCSPMKGHSHVYWYRQLPEEGLKFMVYLQKENIIDESGMPKERFSAEFPKEGPSILRIQQVVRGDSAAYFCASTNGDTQYFGPGTRLTVL.

The table lists this clone with a few counts. The J gene is TRBJ1-2, the V gene TRBV27, with D tentatively TRBD1 (5 bases). Germline CDR1 and CDR2: MNHEY and SMNVEV (reference sequence). Between the trimmed V and J ends, which lost 6 bases and 1 base, there was a span of 15 bases. The CDR3 consists of 15 residues. The CDR3 sequence: CASSDLGADNYGYTF. The CDR3 bases are TGTGCCAGCAGCGATCTAGGGGCGGATAACTATGGCTACACCTTC.

The V and J genes are TRBV29-1 and TRBJ2-4; D may be TRBD1 (6 bases). Germline CDR1 SQVTM, CDR2 ANQGSEA. V lost 4 bases to trimming and J lost 6 bases, with 19 bases between them. CDR3 size: 15 residues. The CDR3 loop is CSVVTRQAASNIQYF. In DNA form, the CDR3 reads TGCAGCGTTGTGACCCGACAGGCTGCTTCAAACATTCAGTACTTC.

The rearrangement links TRBV7-2 to TRBJ1-1; 8 nucleotides agree with TRBD1. V was pared by 4 bases and J by 2 bases, with 6 bases of the junction left unmatched. Germline V gene lookup returns CDR1 SGHTA and CDR2 FQGNSA. The CDR3 is 15 residues long. In DNA form, the CDR3 reads TGTGCCAGCAGCTCCCAGACAGGGGTTAACACTGAAGCTTTCTTT. Its translation is CASSSQTGVNTEAFF.

This rearrangement joins TRBV7-8 to TRBJ2-1; perhaps TRBD2 as D (5 bases). The CDR3 has 15 residues. Trimming took 5 bases from V and 1 from J, leaving 12 bases between them. Germline values: CDR1 SGHVS, CDR2 FQNEAQ. The CDR3 region is CASSPQAGSYNEQFF. CDR3 DNA sequence: TGTGCCAGCAGCCCCCAGGCGGGTTCCTACAATGAGCAGTTCTTC.

The CDR3 loop is CASSFPMTGGANYNEQFF. Written as DNA, the CDR3 is TGCGCCAGCAGCTTCCCTATGACAGGGGGCGCGAATTACAATGAGCAGTTCTTC. The genes are TRBV5-1 and TRBJ2-1; TRBD1 matches at 10 bases. The germline V gene has CDR1 SGHRS and CDR2 YFSETQ. This CDR3 has 18 amino acids. Trimming cost V 2 bases and J 4 bases; bases outside gene matches: 12.

In its sample, this clone was seen once. The V call is TRBV27, the J call TRBJ2-5; 16 bases map to TRBD2. V lost 5 bases and J lost 3; bases outside the gene matches: 3. Germline CDR1 MNHEY, CDR2 SMNVEV (reference sequence). This CDR3 contains 16 residues. In DNA, the CDR3 is TGTGCCAGCAGTCACGGGACTAGCGGGGGGGAAGAGACCCAGTACTTC. This sequence encodes CASSHGTSGGEETQYF.

The chain has TRBV5-4 and TRBJ2-1, with 7 bases that match TRBD1. Trimming cost V 0 bases and J 4 bases; bases outside gene matches: 7. Looked up from germline, CDR1 is SGHNT and CDR2 is YYREEE (reference sequence). The CDR3 runs 16 residues. The CDR3 reads CASSLGRQGVYNEQFF. CDR3 in DNA: TGTGCCAGCAGCTTGGGCAGGCAGGGGGTTTACAATGAGCAGTTCTTC. Full variable domain (missing parts from reference TRBV5-4 and TRBJ2-1): ETGVTQSPTHLIKTRGQQVTLRCSSQSGHNTVSWYQQALGQGPQFIFQYYREEENGRGNFPPRFSGLQFPNYSSELNVNALELDDSALYLCASSLGRQGVYNEQFFGPGTRLTVL.

This chain uses TRBV19 with TRBJ1-2; the D gene is possibly TRBD1 (5 bases). Germline-derived CDR1 and CDR2 are LNHDA and SQIVND (reference sequence). CDR3 length: 12 amino acids. The V gene lost 4 bases and the J gene lost 8 bases, with 11 bases spanning the gap. The CDR3 nucleotides are TGTGCCAGTAGTACCGACAGTATGGGCTACACCTTC. It codes for CASSTDSMGYTF.

The chain is built from TRBV5-1 and TRBJ1-4, with 7 bases matching TRBD1. Per the germline V gene, CDR1 is SGHRS and CDR2 is YFSETQ. The V gene end was trimmed by 4 bases and the J gene end by 3 bases; junction bases not matched to a gene: 6. The CDR3 runs to 15 residues. CDR3 coding DNA: TGCGCCAGCAGCCCGGAAGGGGGCCCTAATGAAAAACTGTTTTTT. As protein: CASSPEGGPNEKLFF.

This chain connects TRBV28 to TRBJ2-5; no reliable D call. The CDR3 runs to 12 residues. CDR1 is MDHEN, CDR2 SYDVKM, per germline. V was clipped by 4 bases and J by 1 base, with 4 bases between them. Written as DNA, the CDR3 is TGTGCCAGCAGTTCTAGCCAAGAGACCCAGTACTTC. It codes for CASSSSQETQYF.

The chain recombines TRBV7-9 with TRBJ1-6; TRBD1 agrees at 9 bases. From germline, CDR1 is SEHNR and CDR2 FQNEAQ (reference sequence). The CDR3 contains 16 residues. V dropped 5 bases and J dropped 13; count of bases not matched to a gene: 15. The CDR3 coding sequence is TGTGCCAGCAGCCGATTAGCGACAGGGGGATTTTCCCCCCTCCACTTT. Protein: CASSRLATGGFSPLHF. The full variable domain, with the rest looked up from reference TRBV7-9 and TRBJ1-6, is DTGVSQNPRHKITKRGQNVTFRCDPISEHNRLYWYRQTLGQGPEFLTYFQNEAQLEKSRLLSDRFSAERPKGSFSTLEIQRTEQGDSAMYLCASSRLATGGFSPLHFGNGTRLTVT.

This sequence joins TRBV2 and TRBJ1-2; TRBD1 matches at 10 bases. The CDR3 length is 13 residues. Germline CDR1 SNHLY, CDR2 FYNNEI. Trimming removed 7 bases from V and 4 bases from J; junction bases left unmatched: 3. CDR3 amino acids: CASTGQGVYGYTF. The CDR3 region has the DNA TGTGCCAGCACCGGACAGGGGGTCTATGGCTACACCTTC.

The gene calls are TRBV30 and TRBJ1-4; D may be TRBD1 (5 bases). The CDR3 is made up of 14 amino acids. V was trimmed by 2 bases and J by 7 bases, leaving 14 bases between them. CDR1 and CDR2 (germline): GTSNPN, SVGIG (reference sequence). The CDR3 DNA reads TGTGCCTGGAGTCGACAGTCAGGCTCTGAAAAACTGTTTTTT. The encoded protein is CAWSRQSGSEKLFF.

A single count supports this clone. The chain combines TRBV25-1 with TRBJ1-1; D may be TRBD1 (6 bases). CDR3 length: 14 amino acids. V gave up 6 bases and J gave up 6 bases, with 17 bases separating them. The germline CDR1 and CDR2 sequences are MGHDK and SYGVNS. The CDR3 here is CASRGPGQLAEAFF. CDR3 nucleotides: TGTGCCAGCAGGGGACCTGGACAGCTGGCTGAAGCTTTCTTT.

J is TRBJ1-2 and V is TRBV30; TRBD1 aligns across 12 bases. The trim removed 1 base at V and 6 bases at J, leaving 6 bases unmatched. This CDR3 has 15 residues. Germline V lookup: CDR1 GTSNPN, CDR2 SVGIG (reference sequence). The CDR3 DNA follows: TGTGCCTGGAGTGACCGGGACAGGGGGCGGAATGGCTACACCTTC. Protein sequence: CAWSDRDRGRNGYTF.

The chain uses TRBV19 and TRBJ2-2, with 9 bases aligning to TRBD1. Germline V gene sequence: CDR1 LNHDA, CDR2 SQIVND (reference sequence). Unmatched junction bases numbered 3, after V lost 3 bases and J lost 1 base. CDR3 length: 16 amino acids. The CDR3 loop reads CASSIDRGMNTGELFF. The CDR3 region has the DNA TGTGCCAGTAGTATCGACAGGGGGATGAACACCGGGGAGCTGTTTTTT.

The rearrangement uses TRBV7-2 and TRBJ2-2, with 7 bases that match TRBD1. Per germline, CDR1 SGHTA and CDR2 FQGNSA. The CDR3 has 16 residues. V lost 4 bases to trimming and J lost 1 base; unmatched junction nucleotides: 6. This chain's CDR3 is CASSSGTAMNTGELFF. Written as DNA, the CDR3 is TGTGCCAGCAGCTCCGGGACAGCGATGAACACCGGGGAGCTGTTTTTT.

The chain links TRBV9 to TRBJ2-2; the D gene is possibly TRBD2 (5 bases). V shed 0 bases and J shed 0 bases, with 9 bases lying between them. This CDR3 comprises 16 residues. The germline V gene has CDR1 SGDLS and CDR2 YYNGEE. CDR3 bases: TGTGCCAGCAGCGTAGGAGGGCAGACGAACACCGGGGAGCTGTTTTTT. Encoded protein: CASSVGGQTNTGELFF.

The chain joins TRBV7-6 to TRBJ1-2; TRBD1 matches at 11 bases. The V gene's germline CDR1 is SGHVS and CDR2 FNYEAQ. After removal of 0 bases from V and 3 bases from J, the junction contained 6 bases not matched to a gene. The CDR3 runs 17 residues. The CDR3 sequence: CASSLAVLGQGDYGYTF. The DNA of the CDR3 is TGTGCCAGCAGCTTAGCGGTTTTGGGACAGGGGGACTATGGCTACACCTTC.

J is TRBJ1-2 and V is TRBV30; the D gene is possibly TRBD1 (5 bases). V was pared by 5 bases and J by 7 bases, with 23 bases between. Germline lookup yields CDR1 GTSNPN and CDR2 SVGIG (reference sequence). The CDR3 length is 15 residues. For the CDR3, the DNA is TGTGCCTGGGCAACTGGGGGGGATTCCCTACGTGGCTACACCTTC. Protein product: CAWATGGDSLRGYTF.

The chain recombines TRBV28 with TRBJ1-3; D is ambiguous. V was clipped by 3 bases and J by 7 bases, with 10 bases between them. This CDR3 contains 13 residues. Germline V gene sequence: CDR1 MDHEN, CDR2 SYDVKM. The CDR3 nucleotides read TGTGCCAGCAGTTTCGGGGTGGCCAACACCATATATTTT. It yields the protein CASSFGVANTIYF.

Concerning this clone: The sample has other DNA sequences that encode this CDR3 too. V is TRBV9 and J is TRBJ1-1; the D is unclear. Germline V gene sequence: CDR1 SGDLS, CDR2 YYNGEE. V lost 3 bases, J lost 4 bases, and 10 bases lay in between. The CDR3 covers 13 residues. The CDR3 sequence is CASSAGGGTEAFF. Written as DNA, the CDR3 is TGTGCCAGCAGCGCCGGAGGCGGCACTGAAGCTTTCTTT.

The rearrangement links TRBV7-3 to TRBJ2-7, with 8 bases aligning to TRBD1. Germline-derived CDR1 and CDR2 are SGHTA and FQGTGA. CDR3 size: 18 residues. The J segment lost 0 bases and the V segment lost 0 bases, leaving 10 bases of the junction unmatched. The CDR3, as DNA: TGTGCCAGCAGCTTAACACATATTGGGACAGGATTCTCCTACGAGCAGTACTTC. Translating gives CASSLTHIGTGFSYEQYF. Full variable domain (missing parts from reference TRBV7-3 and TRBJ2-7): GAGVSQTPSNKVTEKGKYVELRCDPISGHTALYWYRQSLGQGPEFLIYFQGTGAADDSGLPNDRFFAVRPEGSVSTLKIQRTERGDSAVYLCASSLTHIGTGFSYEQYFGPGTRLTVT.

The J gene is TRBJ2-6, the V gene TRBV7-3, with D maybe TRBD1 (6 bases). The germline V gene encodes CDR1 SGHTA and CDR2 FQGTGA. This CDR3 contains 16 residues. Trimming left V 3 bases short and J 0 bases short, with 9 bases between. CDR3 in amino acids: CASSFDRTSGANVLTF. CDR3 DNA: TGTGCCAGCAGCTTCGACAGGACCTCTGGGGCCAACGTCCTGACTTTC.